These 25 T cell receptor beta chains came from one sample sequenced in a study of blood T cells in healthy people across ages. A second PCR of 7 to 11 cycles used a sample-barcoded 5' primer and a J-beta primer mix. TCRdb reanalysed the 5' RACE reads using MiXCR and keeps one entry per CDR3 protein. The sample contains some 850,000 distinct CDR3 sequences, under 30% of which appear only once. Another study also made use of these data, one on T cells of mothers and their children.

The sequencing input was blood. Receptor source: a boy younger than 18 in good health.

This clonotype has a handful of counts. The rearrangement links TRBV5-1 to TRBJ1-5; no firm D call. CDR1 is SGHRS and CDR2 is YFSETQ in the germline V gene. V lost 6 bases to trimming and J lost 8 bases, with 9 bases between them. CDR3 size: 11 residues. Here the CDR3 reads CASKWREPQHF. In nucleotides, the CDR3 is TGCGCCAGCAAGTGGAGAGAGCCCCAGCATTTT.

The chain has TRBV2 and TRBJ2-3, with a weak D call TRBD1 (7 bases). The CDR3 totals 11 residues. V was clipped by 10 bases and J by 8 bases, with 13 bases between them. Germline CDR1 and CDR2: SNHLY and FYNNEI. This chain's CDR3 is CATQGEATQYF. DNA of the CDR3: TGTGCCACCCAGGGGGAGGCTACGCAGTATTTT.

This clonotype has just one count. This chain links TRBV29-1 with TRBJ2-6, with a possible D match to TRBD2 (5 bases). Germline loops: CDR1 SQVTM, CDR2 ANQGSEA. The CDR3 has 15 residues. The ends were cut back, 7 bases at V and 1 base at J, with 14 bases in the middle. The CDR3 is CSASPGGSGANVLTF. DNA of the CDR3: TGCAGCGCATCCCCCGGAGGTTCTGGGGCCAACGTCCTGACTTTC.

This chain joins TRBV12-3 or TRBV12-4 and TRBJ1-1; possible D gene TRBD1, 6 bases. This CDR3 has 15 residues. V gave up 3 bases and J gave up 4 bases, with 15 bases separating them. The CDR3 DNA is TGTGCCAGCAGTTTTTCACAGGGAGTGGGCACTGAAGCTTTCTTT. Protein product: CASSFSQGVGTEAFF.

This chain links TRBV6-6 with TRBJ2-2; 8 nucleotides match TRBD2. The CDR3 consists of 16 residues. CDR1 MNHNY and CDR2 SVGAGI come from the germline V gene (reference sequence). Germline trimming cut 0 bases from V and 6 bases from J; bases unmatched to any gene: 6. DNA for the CDR3: TGTGCCAGCAGTTACTCGGGGTCTAGCGGGTCCGGGGAGCTGTTTTTT. This sequence encodes CASSYSGSSGSGELFF.

This clonotype was counted many times. The genes are TRBV12-3 or TRBV12-4 and TRBJ2-2, with unresolved D. CDR3 size: 13 residues. With 3 bases removed from V and 6 bases from J, the gap between germline ends came to 8 bases. The CDR3 spells CASSLMGPGELFF. CDR3 nucleotide sequence: TGTGCCAGCAGTTTGATGGGCCCCGGGGAGCTGTTTTTT.

The V and J genes are TRBV6-5 and TRBJ1-1; D call uncertain. Germline V CDR1 and CDR2: MNHEY, SVGAGI. This CDR3 has 13 residues. V lost 2 bases and J lost 2, with 6 bases in between. DNA for the CDR3: TGTGCCAGCAGTTACAGGGTTAACACTGAAGCTTTCTTT. It codes for CASSYRVNTEAFF.

The table lists this clonotype with a few counts. V gene TRBV7-2 combines with J gene TRBJ2-3; D not certain. In germline, CDR1 is SGHTA, CDR2 FQGNSA. V lost 3 bases to trimming and J lost 5 bases, with 6 bases between them. The CDR3 covers 12 residues. As DNA, the CDR3 is TGTGCCAGCAGCTTTTCAAGAGATACGCAGTATTTT. This translates into CASSFSRDTQYF.

The gene calls are TRBV3-1 and TRBJ1-2; weak D call: TRBD1 (5 bases). V was clipped by 7 bases and J by 6 bases, with 24 bases between them. CDR3 length: 16 residues. Germline CDR1 is LGHDT and CDR2 is YNNKEL (reference sequence). CDR3 sequence reads: CASTTTREGRFHGYTF. In DNA, the CDR3 is TGTGCCAGCACCACTACTCGGGAGGGACGATTCCATGGCTACACCTTC.

This clonotype occurred a few times. The genes are TRBV5-1 and TRBJ1-1; D is uncertain. The CDR3 has 13 residues. The germline CDR1 and CDR2 sequences are SGHRS and YFSETQ. Trimming took 2 bases from V and 4 from J, leaving 9 bases between them. The CDR3 bases are TGCGCCAGCAGCTTTTCGTCCGGCACTGAAGCTTTCTTT. Its protein product is CASSFSSGTEAFF.

This sequence joins TRBV18 and TRBJ2-1; possible D gene TRBD1, 5 bases. The end of the DNA aligns better with TRBJ2-7, so the J call may be wrong. The CDR3 covers 14 residues. Germline V gene lookup returns CDR1 KGHSH and CDR2 LQKENI. As DNA, the CDR3 is TGTGCCAGCTCCATTACGGTAGGGGCCTACGAGCAGTACTTC. It is translated as CASSITVGAYEQYF.

J is TRBJ2-3 and V is TRBV13; tentative D call: TRBD1 (6 bases). The CDR3 spans 14 residues. The germline CDR1 and CDR2 sequences are PRHDT and FYEKMQ (reference sequence). V gave up 2 bases and J gave up 3 bases, with 9 bases separating them. CDR3 coding DNA: TGTGCCAGCAGCTTACCAGGGGAGACAGATACGCAGTATTTT. This sequence encodes CASSLPGETDTQYF.

This clonotype came up a few times. The V and J genes are TRBV12-3 or TRBV12-4 and TRBJ1-5, with no clear D. The ends were cut back, 5 bases at V and 5 bases at J, with 10 bases in the middle. CDR3 length equals 13 residues. Written as DNA, the CDR3 is TGTGCCAGCAGTCCTCGGGCCTATCAGCCCCAGCATTTT. Encoded protein: CASSPRAYQPQHF.

The gene calls are TRBV20-1 and TRBJ2-5, with 9 positions matching TRBD2. Germline values: CDR1 DFQATT, CDR2 SNEGSKA (reference sequence). Trimming took 2 bases from V and 3 from J; bases not matched to a gene: 4. The CDR3 consists of 14 residues. The CDR3 region is CSARLGLAKETQYF. The CDR3 DNA reads as TGCAGTGCTAGATTAGGACTAGCGAAAGAGACCCAGTACTTC.

This clonotype appeared many times. The genes are TRBV12-3 or TRBV12-4 and TRBJ1-4; 8 bases are a match to TRBD1. The CDR3 covers 15 residues. Trimming removed 6 bases from V and 5 bases from J; junction bases left unmatched: 8. CDR3 nucleotide sequence: TGTGCCAGCAGCCAGAGGACAGGGCCCAATGAAAAACTGTTTTTT. Amino acid sequence: CASSQRTGPNEKLFF.

This clonotype was counted once. The genes are TRBV27 and TRBJ1-4, with D possibly matching TRBD1 (6 bases). V lost 5 bases, J lost 10 bases, and 17 bases lay in between. Germline assignment: CDR1 MNHEY and CDR2 SMNVEV (reference sequence). The CDR3 is 14 amino acids. CDR3 sequence reads: CASSQASQGGKLFF. CDR3 DNA: TGTGCCAGCAGTCAAGCCTCACAGGGAGGAAAACTGTTTTTT.

This clonotype has only a few counts. This sequence joins TRBV5-1 and TRBJ2-1; TRBD2 might be the D (6 bases). With 4 bases removed from V and 7 bases from J, the gap between germline ends came to 12 bases. CDR1 is SGHRS and CDR2 is YFSETQ in the germline V gene. CDR3 size: 13 residues. Here the CDR3 DNA reads TGCGCCAGCAGCCGGAGGGATGGGAATGAGCAGTTCTTC. This gives the protein CASSRRDGNEQFF.

The chain is built from TRBV6-1 and TRBJ2-3, with D possibly TRBD1 on 6 matching bases. This CDR3 spans 14 amino acids. Trimming shortened V by 6 bases and J by 0 bases, and 10 bases separated the two germline ends. Germline V gives CDR1 MNHNS, CDR2 SASEGT. The CDR3 DNA sequence: TGTGCCAGCAGCGGACAGCCTAGCACAGATACGCAGTATTTT. Translated, it gives CASSGQPSTDTQYF.

This clonotype was counted only a few times. This chain links TRBV20-1 with TRBJ1-2; 7 bases map to TRBD1. J was trimmed by 0 bases and V by 6 bases; bases with no gene match: 13. This CDR3 has 16 amino acids. Germline V gene sequence: CDR1 DFQATT, CDR2 SNEGSKA (reference sequence). The CDR3 here is CSAPPTGQQSNYGYTF. As DNA, the CDR3 is TGCAGTGCCCCTCCGACAGGGCAACAGTCTAACTATGGCTACACCTTC.

This clonotype occurred a few times. The gene calls are TRBV15 and TRBJ2-7, with TRBD1 matching 9 bases. CDR3 length: 18 residues. Per germline, CDR1 LNHNV and CDR2 YYDKDF (reference sequence). Trimming removed 0 bases from V and 2 bases from J; junction bases left unmatched: 11. The CDR3 here is CATSRDRPGTGRTYEQYF. CDR3 sequence (DNA): TGTGCCACCAGCAGAGATCGGCCTGGGACAGGGAGGACCTACGAGCAGTACTTC.

This clonotype was seen only once. This rearrangement joins TRBV20-1 to TRBJ2-1; D not resolved. Trimming removed 6 bases from V and 0 bases from J, with 9 bases in between. The CDR3 has 13 amino acids. The germline V gene has CDR1 DFQATT and CDR2 SNEGSKA (reference sequence). CDR3 region: CSAQPSSYNEQFF. CDR3 coding DNA: TGCAGTGCCCAACCGAGCTCCTACAATGAGCAGTTCTTC.

This clonotype was seen more than once but under ten times. This chain links TRBV5-1 with TRBJ2-2; no definite D call. V lost 2 bases, J lost 9 bases, and 14 bases lay in between. This CDR3 comprises 14 residues. The germline V gene has CDR1 SGHRS and CDR2 YFSETQ. This chain's CDR3 is CASSFLTPNRELFF. In DNA form, the CDR3 reads TGCGCCAGCAGCTTCCTGACCCCGAACCGGGAGCTGTTTTTT.

This clonotype appeared a few times. The chain recombines TRBV20-1 with TRBJ2-1, with 7 bases matching TRBD1. Matching the DNA end better, TRBJ2-7 makes the J call doubtful. CDR1 DFQATT and CDR2 SNEGSKA come from the germline V gene (reference sequence). The CDR3 length is 11 residues. CDR3 coding DNA: TGCAGTGCCACGACAGGGATCGAGCAGTACTTC. Its translation is CSATTGIEQYF.

The chain is built from TRBV7-8 and TRBJ2-1; maybe TRBD1 (6 bases). V was clipped by 4 bases and J by 3 bases, with 13 bases between them. Germline loops: CDR1 SGHVS, CDR2 FQNEAQ. The CDR3 is 15 residues long. CDR3 nucleotide sequence: TGTGCCAGCAGCTCAGGGGCGGCAAGCTACAATGAGCAGTTCTTC. This gives the protein CASSSGAASYNEQFF.

Notes on this clonotype: The junction shows a germline mismatch at one end, possibly a read error. This chain connects TRBV15 to TRBJ2-7; TRBD1 aligns across 9 bases. Germline V gene lookup returns CDR1 LNHNV and CDR2 YYDKDF (reference sequence). The CDR3 totals 19 residues. Written as DNA, the CDR3 is TGTGCCACCAGCAGAGATCGGGGGCTAAGGGACAGGGAAGCCTACGAGCGGTACTTC. Residues: CATSRDRGLRDREAYERYF.